These 14 T cell receptor beta chains originate from one sample sequenced in a study of CD8 T cells in ankylosing spondylitis. TCRdb used MiXCR to reprocess the 5' RACE reads, holding one entry per CDR3 protein. The table includes more than 150,000 distinct CDR3 sequences, about 20% detected once. The sequenced sample was blood, either unsorted or a sorted T cell fraction (not recorded which). The receptors were gathered from a male donor between 10 and 30 years old with ankylosing spondylitis or in good health (not recorded which).

This clonotype was seen at least ten times. The V and J genes are TRBV19 and TRBJ2-5; maybe TRBD2 (5 bases). Germline lookup yields CDR1 LNHDA and CDR2 SQIVND (reference sequence). Trimming left V 3 bases short and J 5 bases short, with 10 bases between. There are 13 residues in the CDR3. As DNA, the CDR3 is TGTGCCAGTAGTATTAGGCGGAGGGAGACCCAGTACTTC. Protein sequence: CASSIRRRETQYF.

This clonotype has at least ten counts. The chain employs TRBV20-1 and TRBJ2-3; D unclear. The ends were cut back, 6 bases at V and 2 bases at J, with 18 bases in the middle. The CDR3 runs 15 residues. CDR1 is DFQATT and CDR2 is SNEGSKA in the germline V gene (reference sequence). The chain's CDR3 is CSAPNRAANTDTQYF. DNA for the CDR3: TGCAGTGCCCCAAACCGGGCAGCTAACACAGATACGCAGTATTTT.

The chain couples TRBV20-1 to TRBJ2-6, with 7 bases matching TRBD1. The CDR3 is made up of 12 amino acids. CDR1 and CDR2 (germline): DFQATT, SNEGSKA (reference sequence). The CDR3 DNA follows: TGCGTCGGGACAGCTGGGGCCAACGTCCTGACTTTC. Its protein product is CVGTAGANVLTF.

This clonotype was recorded at least ten times. J is TRBJ1-5 and V is TRBV4-1, with a tentative D call TRBD1 (5 bases). Germline loops: CDR1 MGHRA, CDR2 YSYEKL. The ends were cut back, 6 bases at V and 0 bases at J, with 15 bases in the middle. This CDR3 is 16 amino acids long. CDR3 sequence: CASSPRGGISNQPQHF. In DNA form, the CDR3 reads TGCGCCAGCAGTCCTCGCGGGGGGATTAGCAATCAGCCCCAGCATTTT.

Ten or more counts support this clonotype. The rearrangement joins TRBV5-1 to TRBJ2-3; D may be TRBD2 (5 bases). V was cut by 4 bases and J by 6 bases, with 27 bases left in between. Germline V gene sequence: CDR1 SGHRS, CDR2 YFSETQ. This CDR3 region has 18 residues. The CDR3 sequence: CASSAGVNVEIISDTQYF. The DNA of the CDR3 is TGCGCCAGCAGCGCCGGGGTAAATGTGGAGATAATATCCGATACGCAGTATTTT. Supplemented by reference TRBV5-1 and TRBJ2-3, the full variable domain reads KAGVTQTPRYLIKTRGQQVTLSCSPISGHRSVSWYQQTPGQGLQFLFEYFSETQRNKGNFPGRFSGRQFSNSRSEMNVSTLELGDSALYLCASSAGVNVEIISDTQYFGPGTRLTVL.

This clonotype was observed many times. This chain links TRBV29-1 with TRBJ2-7, with D tentatively TRBD1 (6 bases). The CDR3 contains 12 residues. CDR1 and CDR2 from the germline V gene are SQVTM and ANQGSEA. V lost 6 bases to trimming and J lost 3 bases, with 12 bases between them. In DNA form, the CDR3 reads TGCAGCGTCCAGGGACACCTCTACGAGCAGTACTTC. Translated, it gives CSVQGHLYEQYF.

The table lists this clonotype with many counts. The chain carries TRBV7-2 and TRBJ2-2; D is ambiguous. Germline CDR1 SGHTA, CDR2 FQGNSA. The CDR3 is 14 amino acids. Trimming left V 6 bases short and J 4 bases short, with 12 bases between. The DNA of the CDR3 is TGTGCCAGCAGAACATGGACGGCCACCGGGGAGCTGTTTTTT. This codes for CASRTWTATGELFF. The full variable domain, completed using reference TRBV7-2 and TRBJ2-2, is GAGVSQSPSNKVTEKGKDVELRCDPISGHTALYWYRQSLGQGLEFLIYFQGNSAPDKSGLPSDRFSAERTGGSVSTLTIQRTQQEDSAVYLCASRTWTATGELFFGEGSRLTVL.

This clonotype was seen at least ten times. The junction and the germline gene differ at one end; a read error may be behind it. This sequence joins TRBV20-1 and TRBJ2-1, with D perhaps TRBD2 (5 bases). There are 12 residues in the CDR3. Germline assignment: CDR1 DFQATT and CDR2 SNEGSKA (reference sequence). This CDR3 reads CSAHAGLVPVSF. The CDR3 DNA is TGCAGTGCCCATGCGGGTTTGGTACCTGTGTCCTTC.

This clonotype was seen many times. The V call is TRBV6-5, the J call TRBJ1-5; D call uncertain. Germline assignment: CDR1 MNHEY and CDR2 SVGAGI. V dropped 8 bases and J dropped 3 bases, with 11 bases sitting between them. This CDR3 has 13 residues. CDR3 amino acids: CASVGGPNQPQHF. The CDR3 DNA is TGTGCCAGCGTAGGAGGGCCCAATCAGCCCCAGCATTTT.

This clonotype was observed at least ten times. The chain has TRBV6-2 or TRBV6-3 and TRBJ1-4; D gene unclear. V shed 2 bases and J shed 0 bases, with 10 bases lying between them. CDR3 length: 16 residues. Germline lookup yields CDR1 MNHEY and CDR2 SVGEGT. CDR3 DNA: TGTGCCAGCAGTTACCCGAGGATTGCAACTAATGAAAAACTGTTTTTT. Its protein product is CASSYPRIATNEKLFF.

This clonotype showed up many times. The V and J genes are TRBV9 and TRBJ2-7, with D unclear. Germline CDR1 SGDLS, CDR2 YYNGEE. V was trimmed by 5 bases and J by 2 bases, leaving 11 bases between them. This CDR3 has 13 residues. The DNA of the CDR3 is TGTGCCAGCAGTGCCGGTATTGCCTACGAGCAGTACTTC. This sequence encodes CASSAGIAYEQYF.

This clonotype showed up just once. V and J are TRBV2 and TRBJ2-1; perhaps TRBD2 as D (5 bases). The V gene's germline CDR1 is SNHLY and CDR2 FYNNEI. CDR3 length: 11 residues. The V end lost 1 base, the J end lost 13 bases, and 8 bases lay between the germline ends. CDR3 residues: CASSEERRQFF. CDR3 nucleotide sequence: TGTGCCAGCAGTGAAGAGCGGAGACAGTTCTTC.

This clonotype was seen more than once but under ten times. V usage is TRBV25-1 and J usage is TRBJ1-6; no clear D. Germline V gene sequence: CDR1 MGHDK, CDR2 SYGVNS. V lost 2 bases and J lost 10, with 15 bases in between. The CDR3 is 15 amino acids. CDR3 nucleotides: TGTGCCAGCAGTGAAATCTCGGGCAGCTCATCACCCCTCCACTTT. Amino acids: CASSEISGSSSPLHF.

At least ten counts were recorded for this clonotype. This chain joins TRBV28 and TRBJ1-5; 7 bases fit TRBD1. The CDR3 is 13 amino acids. The germline CDR1 and CDR2 sequences are MDHEN and SYDVKM. The V gene end was trimmed by 7 bases and the J gene end by 6 bases; junction bases not matched to a gene: 6. CDR3 coding DNA: TGTGCCAGCACAAACAGGGGTCGTCAGCCCCAGCATTTT. Its protein is CASTNRGRQPQHF. Together with reference TRBV28 and TRBJ1-5, the CDR3 gives the full variable domain: DVKVTQSSRYLVKRTGEKVFLECVQDMDHENMFWYRQDPGLGLRLIYFSYDVKMKEKGDIPEGYSVSREKKERFSLILESASTNQTSMYLCASTNRGRQPQHFGDGTRLSIL.